The 16 T cell receptor beta chains below were found in one sample sequenced in a study of T-cell memory formation after mild COVID-19. TCRdb reprocessed the 5' RACE reads via MiXCR and lists one record per CDR3 protein. This sample has some 200,000 distinct CDR3 sequences; roughly 23% occur once, and the top ten carry approximately 22%. The specimen was PBMCs or a T cell subset sorted from them (not recorded which). Receptors were obtained from an adult woman who had mild COVID-19 (a few samples of this study predate the infection). Cell type and time point are not known.

This chain links TRBV7-8 with TRBJ2-5; D is perhaps TRBD1 or TRBD2 (6 bases each). Between the trimmed V and J ends, which lost 8 bases and 5 bases, there was a span of 18 bases. The CDR3 has 14 residues. The germline V gene has CDR1 SGHVS and CDR2 FQNEAQ. The CDR3 protein is CASVQYGGGETQYF. The DNA for the CDR3 is TGTGCCAGCGTCCAGTACGGGGGCGGGGAGACCCAGTACTTC.

This clonotype has a handful of counts. The V call is TRBV7-9, the J call TRBJ1-1; D is unresolved. V lost 5 bases, J lost 5 bases, and 12 bases lay in between. The germline CDR1 and CDR2 sequences are SEHNR and FQNEAQ (reference sequence). The CDR3 length is 13 residues. The CDR3: CASSPDPSTEAFF. The CDR3 DNA sequence: TGTGCCAGCAGCCCCGACCCTAGTACTGAAGCTTTCTTT.

The chain employs TRBV20-1 and TRBJ2-7; TRBD2 is a possible D gene (5 bases). Per germline, CDR1 DFQATT and CDR2 SNEGSKA (reference sequence). This CDR3 comprises 13 residues. With 0 bases removed from V and 7 bases from J, the gap between germline ends came to 13 bases. The CDR3, as DNA: TGCAGTGCTAGAGATCGTCTAGCAGTTGAGCAGTACTTC. Protein product: CSARDRLAVEQYF.

The rearrangement joins TRBV12-3 or TRBV12-4 to TRBJ2-1; 8 bases map to TRBD2. This CDR3 region has 15 residues. J gave up 6 bases and V 3 bases, and 7 bases lay outside the gene matches. The CDR3 reads CASSLGTSGTNEQFF. CDR3 coding DNA: TGTGCCAGCAGTTTGGGGACTAGTGGAACCAATGAGCAGTTCTTC.

Written as DNA, the CDR3 is TGTGCCAGCAGACCGGACAGGGCGGGCGAGCAGTACTTC. Amino acid sequence: CASRPDRAGEQYF. The chain joins TRBV27 to TRBJ2-7; 8 positions match TRBD1. CDR1 and CDR2 (germline): MNHEY, SMNVEV (reference sequence). V trimming: 6 bases; J trimming: 6 bases; junction bases outside the gene matches: 7. This CDR3 is built from 13 residues.

V gene TRBV6-1 combines with J gene TRBJ2-1; the D gene is possibly TRBD2 (6 bases). Trimming removed 8 bases from V and 5 bases from J, with 13 bases in between. Germline assignment: CDR1 MNHNS and CDR2 SASEGT. There are 13 residues in the CDR3. The DNA of the CDR3 is TGTGCCAGCCCCGCGGGGCGGCACAATGAGCAGTTCTTC. As protein: CASPAGRHNEQFF.

This clonotype has only a few counts. The chain couples TRBV5-1 to TRBJ2-2, with D perhaps matching TRBD2 (5 bases). V gave up 3 bases and J gave up 8 bases, with 11 bases separating them. The length of the CDR3 is 13 residues. CDR1 and CDR2 from the germline V gene are SGHRS and YFSETQ. The chain's CDR3 is CASSSYGGGELFF. The CDR3 DNA reads TGCGCCAGCAGCTCCTACGGAGGAGGGGAGCTGTTTTTT.

This clonotype came up a few times. The CDR3 spells CASSQPIPGMDYGYTF. CDR3 sequence (DNA): TGCGCCAGCAGCCAACCGATACCGGGGATGGACTATGGCTACACCTTC. The chain carries TRBV4-1 and TRBJ1-2; D gene uncertain. This CDR3 is 16 amino acids long. V lost 2 bases and J lost 3, with 16 bases in between. CDR1 is MGHRA, CDR2 YSYEKL, per germline.

The genes are TRBV6-5 and TRBJ1-1; D perhaps matches TRBD1 (5 bases). CDR3 length: 13 amino acids. V was shortened by 8 bases and J by 2 bases, with 12 bases between the two germline ends. Germline loops: CDR1 MNHEY, CDR2 SVGAGI. The CDR3 here is CASGETVNTEAFF. CDR3 nucleotide sequence: TGTGCCAGCGGGGAGACAGTTAACACTGAAGCTTTCTTT.

The rearrangement links TRBV6-2 or TRBV6-3 to TRBJ2-3; the match to TRBD2 covers 8 bases. The CDR3 runs to 14 residues. Trimming took 8 bases from V and 4 from J; bases not matched to a gene: 8. Germline V lookup: CDR1 MNHEY, CDR2 SVGEGT. CDR3 sequence (DNA): TGTGCCAGCCGGGGGGGGCTACCGTCAGATACGCAGTATTTT. It codes for CASRGGLPSDTQYF.

This clonotype was seen more than once but under ten times. This rearrangement joins TRBV7-9 to TRBJ1-2, with no clear D. Looked up from germline, CDR1 is SEHNR and CDR2 is FQNEAQ (reference sequence). V was cut by 3 bases and J by 2 bases, with 16 bases left in between. The CDR3 runs 16 residues. The CDR3: CASSLLDMARNYGYTF. The DNA for the CDR3 is TGTGCCAGCAGCTTGTTAGACATGGCCAGAAACTATGGCTACACCTTC.

The chain carries TRBV12-3 or TRBV12-4 and TRBJ1-3; 8 bases fit TRBD1. V trimming: 3 bases; J trimming: 4 bases; junction bases outside the gene matches: 2. This CDR3 contains 14 residues. The CDR3 DNA reads as TGTGCCAGCAGTTTCAGGGGGCAGGGAAACACCATATATTTT. It is translated as CASSFRGQGNTIYF.

The V call is TRBV27, the J call TRBJ1-1, with D possibly TRBD1 on 6 matching bases. Between the trimmed V and J ends, which lost 0 bases and 3 bases, there was a span of 20 bases. CDR3 length: 18 residues. Germline V gene lookup returns CDR1 MNHEY and CDR2 SMNVEV (reference sequence). The CDR3 DNA follows: TGTGCCAGCAGTTTATCGACACCCCTACGGAGGGGGTACACTGAAGCTTTCTTT. Translation gives CASSLSTPLRRGYTEAFF.

CDR3 DNA: TGTGCCAGCAGTCAGACTAGCGGCGGCACAGATACGCAGTATTTT. As protein: CASSQTSGGTDTQYF. The chain links TRBV27 to TRBJ2-3; 9 positions match TRBD2. With 5 bases clipped from V and 1 base from J, the junction kept 4 bases outside the gene matches. CDR3 length: 15 residues. Looked up from germline, CDR1 is MNHEY and CDR2 is SMNVEV (reference sequence).

This sequence joins TRBV20-1 and TRBJ1-1, with no clear D. V lost 5 bases and J 1 base, leaving 11 bases between the germline ends. The CDR3 contains 13 residues. Germline V gene lookup returns CDR1 DFQATT and CDR2 SNEGSKA (reference sequence). In nucleotides, the CDR3 is TGCAGTGCTGATGGGTATGGGAACACTGAAGCTTTCTTT. Translation gives CSADGYGNTEAFF.

In this sample, this clonotype turned up a few times. This sequence joins TRBV7-6 and TRBJ2-5; D is uncertain. Germline V gene data show CDR1 as SGHVS and CDR2 as FNYEAQ. The CDR3 contains 16 residues. V gave up 3 bases and J gave up 0 bases, with 14 bases separating them. Written as DNA, the CDR3 is TGTGCCAGCAGCTTGGGTGTGGTGCTGTACCAAGAGACCCAGTACTTC. Translation gives CASSLGVVLYQETQYF.